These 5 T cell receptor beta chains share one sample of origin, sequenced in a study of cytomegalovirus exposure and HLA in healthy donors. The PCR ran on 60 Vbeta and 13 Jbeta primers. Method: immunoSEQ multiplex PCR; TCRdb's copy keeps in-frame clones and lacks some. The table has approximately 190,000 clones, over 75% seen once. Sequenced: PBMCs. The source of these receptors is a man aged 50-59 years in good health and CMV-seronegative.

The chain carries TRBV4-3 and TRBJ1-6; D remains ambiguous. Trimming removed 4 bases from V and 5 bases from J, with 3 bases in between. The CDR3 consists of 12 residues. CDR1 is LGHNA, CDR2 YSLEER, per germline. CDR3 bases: TGCGCCAGCAGCCTAAATAATTCACCCCTCCACTTT. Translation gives CASSLNNSPLHF.

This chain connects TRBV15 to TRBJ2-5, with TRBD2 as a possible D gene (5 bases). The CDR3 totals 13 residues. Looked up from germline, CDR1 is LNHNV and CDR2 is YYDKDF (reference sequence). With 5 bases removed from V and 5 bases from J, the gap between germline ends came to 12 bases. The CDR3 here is CATSARAGETQYF. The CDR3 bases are TGTGCCACCAGCGCACGGGCGGGTGAGACCCAGTACTTC.

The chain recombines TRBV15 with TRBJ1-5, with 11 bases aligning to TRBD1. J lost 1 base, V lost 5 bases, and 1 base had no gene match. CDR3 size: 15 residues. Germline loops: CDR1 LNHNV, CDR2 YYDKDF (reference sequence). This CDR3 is CATSRDRGSNQPQHF. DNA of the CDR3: TGTGCCACCAGCCGGGACAGGGGGAGCAATCAGCCCCAGCATTTT.

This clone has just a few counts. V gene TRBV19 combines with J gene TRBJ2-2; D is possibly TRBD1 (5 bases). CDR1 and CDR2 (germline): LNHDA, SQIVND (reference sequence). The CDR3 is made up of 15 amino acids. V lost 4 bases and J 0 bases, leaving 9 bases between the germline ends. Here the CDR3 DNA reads TGTGCCAGTAGTAAGGGGTGGGCGAACACCGGGGAGCTGTTTTTT. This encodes CASSKGWANTGELFF.

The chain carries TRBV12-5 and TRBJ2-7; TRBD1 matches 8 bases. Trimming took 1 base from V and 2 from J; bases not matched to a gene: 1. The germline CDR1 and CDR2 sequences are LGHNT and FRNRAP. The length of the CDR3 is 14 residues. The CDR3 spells CASGLGQGPYEQYF. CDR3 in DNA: TGTGCTAGTGGTTTGGGACAGGGGCCCTACGAGCAGTACTTC.